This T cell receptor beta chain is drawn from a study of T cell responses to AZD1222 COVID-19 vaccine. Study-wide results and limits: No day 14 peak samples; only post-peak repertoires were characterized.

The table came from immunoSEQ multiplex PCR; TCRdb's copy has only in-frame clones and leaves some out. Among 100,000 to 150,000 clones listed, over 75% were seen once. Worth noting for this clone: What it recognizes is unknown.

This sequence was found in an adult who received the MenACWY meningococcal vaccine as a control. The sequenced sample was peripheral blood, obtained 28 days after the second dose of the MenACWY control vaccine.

DNA of the CDR3: TGTGCCAGCAGCTTAGCGGGCTTCCAAGAGACCCAGTACTTC. Translating it yields CASSLAGFQETQYF. This chain connects TRBV7-9 to TRBJ2-5; D not certain. The CDR3 extends over 14 amino acids. The germline CDR1 and CDR2 sequences are SEHNR and FQNEAQ (reference sequence). With 0 bases removed from V and 1 base from J, the gap between germline ends came to 6 bases.